The following is a T cell receptor beta chain sequence with its context. This clone was observed a single time. Its antigen remains undetermined. Per-nucleotide qualities are absent, and no much larger clonotype sits a single base away. This record comes from a study of shared clonotypes between healthy human individuals (dated by TCRdb to 2018 to 2020). Regarding the study in general: Three men and a couple of women, aged 18 to 49 years, made up the cohort. For each donor, three plates each were used for CD4 naive and CD4 memory, two plates were used for CD8 naive, and one plate was used for CD8 memory. To estimate repertoire size and how much clonotypes are shared between individuals, the study performed deep sequencing of blood TCR repertoires from 4 to 6 healthy adults. Different laboratories and diverse techniques were used to prepare libraries and sequence TCR repertoires, to increase sequencing depth and limit assay-specific biases. Leukapheresis yielded between about 0.94 and 10 billion PBMCs per donor.

Using the deep immunoSEQ assay, multiplex PCR amplified TCR CDR3 regions from genomic DNA. Extracted genomic DNA from each cell subset was spread evenly across all wells of several immunoSEQ 96-well plates, with each plate serving as a replicate. For sorted subsets, roughly 0.2 ug genomic DNA, equal to about 30,000 T cell genomes, was loaded into each replicate PCR. Purified libraries were measured with a Qubit 3.0 fluorometer, size-checked on a Bioanalyzer 2100, and measured again with the KAPA Library Quantification kit. Every immunoSEQ 96-well plate was sequenced on a separate single-read 150-cycle Illumina NextSeq 550 flow cell. The paper's data handling went like this. Because the immunoSEQ output held only junctional sequences and lacked quality scores, the filtering could not match the filtering applied to full-length reads. Sequences were annotated with PyIR, a Python wrapper for IgBLAST v1.9, using IMGT germline references to assign V/J genes and CDR3. Reads were filtered out if the reads had weak V/J assignments (E-value above 1e-6), no CDR3, stop codons, out-of-frame junctions, or ambiguous translated residues. V3J clonotypes were defined as sequences sharing an identical inferred V gene, J gene, and CDR3 amino acid sequence. To compute the percentage overlap between repertoires, the number of shared unique clonotypes was divided by the size of the smaller repertoire. RTK rarefaction, the Chao1 estimator, and Recon v2.1 estimates of unobserved clonotypes were used to assess repertoire richness. Generation probabilities for all TCRbeta clonotypes obtained by the gDNA method from a few donors were computed using OLGA. TCRdb obtained this table from immuneACCESS and retained in-frame rearrangements with V and J assigned. These tables miss some clones; where compared with another copy, unresolved V genes account for less than half of the shortfall, and the remainder is unexplained. Clone size and the V and J calls come from that table; the DNA yielded D and trimming. The sample table holds about 750,000 clones, of which almost 95% were seen once. The biggest ten clones account for about 24% of the sample.

For the CD8 naive samples, CD45RO-negative cells were positively selected for CCR7, yielding a CD45RA+CCR7+ population from which TemRA cells were excluded. Healthy HIV-negative adults with no recently reported acute infections or vaccinations were included as donors. Only Caucasian adults living in Nashville, Tennessee, USA were represented among the donors. Blood was collected by leukapheresis, and PBMCs were isolated by Ficoll-Histopaque density gradient centrifugation and then cryopreserved in liquid nitrogen vapor phase. Purity and quantity of every magnetically sorted T cell population were checked by analytical flow cytometry. Each sorted fraction had its genomic DNA isolated and then quantified by UV absorbance on a Nanodrop 2000c. Broader findings and caveats from the paper: Rarefaction of sorted-subset datasets indicated incomplete sequencing despite the large sequencing depth. Compared with non-shared clonotypes, clonotypes shared by all four sorted-subset donors had higher generation probabilities. Sampling was restricted to blood, and TCR repertoires in tissues likely differ from the TCR repertoires found in blood. The genetic and exposure-history diversity represented was limited by the small number of donors. Naive subsets generally had larger estimated clonotype richness than memory subsets did. Based on pairwise subsampling, the degree of clonotype sharing among donors was expected to be affected by sequencing depth. Sharing across a few donors was observed for around 5% of naive CD4, under 4% of naive CD8, roughly 2.3% of memory CD4, and around 0.4% of memory CD8 clonotypes.

The CDR3 starts with the cysteine, ends with the phenylalanine, and has 15 residues. Here the CDR3 DNA is all that survives: 45 bases in frame from base 1. V loses 4 bases of germline sequence and J loses 2 bases, and the interval between the two ends is 13 bases. CDR1 PRHDT and CDR2 FYEKMQ are derived from the germline V gene (reference sequence). The clonotype comes from a man in his thirties or forties in good health. Material: naive CD8+ T cells sorted from blood. According to the study, the label for this sample's cell subset or site signals: CD45RA+CCR7+. The sequence joins TRBV13 to TRBJ2-3; a tentative D match to TRBD2 spans 6 bases. In nucleotides, the sequence is TGTGCCAGCAGCTCCCCTAGCGCCCTCACAGATACGCAGTATTTT. The translation is CASSSPSALTDTQYF.